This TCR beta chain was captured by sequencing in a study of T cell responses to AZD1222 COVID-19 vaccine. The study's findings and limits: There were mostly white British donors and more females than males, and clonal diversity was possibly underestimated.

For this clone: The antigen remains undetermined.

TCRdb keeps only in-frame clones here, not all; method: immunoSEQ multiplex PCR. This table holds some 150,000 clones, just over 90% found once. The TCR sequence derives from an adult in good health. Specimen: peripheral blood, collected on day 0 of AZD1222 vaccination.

CDR3 sequence: CASSLGGGRELFF. In DNA form, the CDR3 reads TGTGCCAGCAGCCTAGGCGGGGGCCGGGAGCTGTTTTTT. The genes are TRBV28 and TRBJ2-2; tentatively, D is TRBD2 (7 bases). Germline values: CDR1 MDHEN, CDR2 SYDVKM. This CDR3 spans 13 amino acids. V was pared by 6 bases and J by 9 bases, with 14 bases between.